This passage covers 14 T cell receptor beta chains from one sample sequenced in a study of blood T cells in healthy people across ages (dated by TCRdb to between 2014 and 2016). Library preparation used 5' RACE. Sequencing relied on an Illumina HiSeq 2500. The second PCR ran for roughly 7 to 11 cycles and used a J-beta primer mix along with a sample-barcoded 5' primer. TCRdb reran the public reads through fastp at Q25 and MiXCR, keeping productive beta chains. Duplicate CDR3 protein sequences are folded into a single record with the most common DNA and genes. Recorded for this sample are roughly 1.5 million distinct CDR3 sequences; 35% to 45% of them occurred a single time. Jointly, the top ten make up around 4% of the sample. Specimen: blood. These receptors were collected from a woman between 18 and 29 years old in good health.

The CDR3 loop reads CASSRGPATSWGWQYF. CDR3 coding DNA: TGTGCCAGCAGCAGGGGACCGGCGACTTCCTGGGGTTGGCAGTACTTC. The chain links TRBV14 to TRBJ2-7, with D tentatively TRBD1 or TRBD2 (5 bases each). The CDR3 has 16 residues. With 5 bases removed from V and 9 bases from J, the gap between germline ends came to 26 bases. From germline, CDR1 is SGHDN and CDR2 FVKESK.

This clonotype was picked up one time. The genes are TRBV29-1 and TRBJ1-1; D not certain. The germline CDR1 and CDR2 sequences are SQVTM and ANQGSEA. The CDR3 spans 13 residues. The V and J ends lost 5 bases and 0 bases respectively, with 10 bases between them. CDR3: CSVSNRLNTEAFF. CDR3 in DNA: TGCAGCGTTTCGAACAGACTGAACACTGAAGCTTTCTTT.

This chain uses TRBV28 with TRBJ1-2; TRBD1 matches 9 bases. The trim removed 5 bases at V and 8 bases at J, leaving 12 bases unmatched. The CDR3 loop spans 15 amino acids. The germline gives CDR1 MDHEN, CDR2 SYDVKM. Written as DNA, the CDR3 is TGTGCCAGCAGTCTAGCAACGACAGGGGGGGGCGGCTACACCTTC. Its protein product is CASSLATTGGGGYTF.

This clonotype was seen a handful of times. The genes are TRBV4-3 and TRBJ2-3, with 11 positions matching TRBD1. CDR3 length equals 16 residues. V gave up 4 bases and J gave up 4 bases; unmatched junction bases: 7. Germline V gene sequence: CDR1 LGHNA, CDR2 YSLEER. The DNA for the CDR3 is TGCGCCAGCAGCCGAAGGACAGGGGGCCGATCAGATACGCAGTATTTT. Amino acid sequence: CASSRRTGGRSDTQYF.

The chain uses TRBV20-1 and TRBJ1-2; possibly TRBD1 for D (5 bases). Trimming removed 5 bases from V and 4 bases from J, with 14 bases in between. The CDR3 consists of 13 residues. Germline-derived CDR1 and CDR2 are DFQATT and SNEGSKA (reference sequence). For the CDR3, the DNA is TGCAGTGCTCCCCTCCGGGGGGTCTATGGCTACACCTTC. Translated, it gives CSAPLRGVYGYTF.

The rearrangement uses TRBV28 and TRBJ2-7, with 10 bases lining up with TRBD2. This CDR3 contains 12 residues. The germline CDR1 and CDR2 sequences are MDHEN and SYDVKM. Germline trimming cut 8 bases from V and 3 bases from J; bases unmatched to any gene: 1. The CDR3: CASGLADYEQYF. As DNA, the CDR3 is TGTGCCAGCGGACTAGCGGACTACGAGCAGTACTTC. The complete variable domain, with remaining parts taken from reference TRBV28 and TRBJ2-7, reads DVKVTQSSRYLVKRTGEKVFLECVQDMDHENMFWYRQDPGLGLRLIYFSYDVKMKEKGDIPEGYSVSREKKERFSLILESASTNQTSMYLCASGLADYEQYFGPGTRLTVT.

The chain recombines TRBV12-3 or TRBV12-4 with TRBJ2-7; D is ambiguous. With 5 bases removed from V and 6 bases from J, the gap between germline ends came to 8 bases. This CDR3 comprises 11 residues. The CDR3 DNA follows: TGTGCCAGCAGTGTCTCTGCCGAGCAGTACTTC. Translation gives CASSVSAEQYF.

The chain carries TRBV21-1 and TRBJ2-1; the D segment call TRBD1 is taken from the table without a DNA check. Judging by the DNA end, TRBJ2-7 fits better; the J call may be wrong. TRBV21-1 is tagged as a pseudogene. The CDR3 consists of 17 residues. CDR3 nucleotides: TGTGCCAGCAGCCCCCTCAGGGCAACCCCTTCCTACAATGAGCAGTACTTC. Amino acids: CASSPLRATPSYNEQYF.

The gene calls are TRBV27 and TRBJ1-5; no clear D. The germline gives CDR1 MNHEY, CDR2 SMNVEV (reference sequence). V was pared by 4 bases and J by 0 bases, with 10 bases between. The CDR3 covers 15 residues. The chain's CDR3 is CASSSEPYSNQPQHF. CDR3 DNA: TGTGCCAGCAGTTCGGAACCTTATAGCAATCAGCCCCAGCATTTT.

This clonotype was picked up a small number of times. The chain couples TRBV20-1 to TRBJ1-2; no definite D call. Trimming cost V 6 bases and J 4 bases, with 15 bases left between them. The V gene's germline CDR1 is DFQATT and CDR2 SNEGSKA (reference sequence). The CDR3 is made up of 13 amino acids. CDR3 protein: CSAPYPSSYGYTF. In nucleotides, the CDR3 is TGCAGTGCGCCCTACCCCTCGAGCTATGGCTACACCTTC.

The chain employs TRBV3-1 and TRBJ2-6; D remains ambiguous. CDR3 length: 14 residues. Trimming cost V 8 bases and J 4 bases, with 12 bases left between them. Germline-derived CDR1 and CDR2 are LGHDT and YNNKEL (reference sequence). CDR3 coding DNA: TGTGCCAGCTCCGTGCTCTCCGGGGCCAACGTCCTGACTTTC. Amino acid sequence: CASSVLSGANVLTF.

The genes are TRBV7-9 and TRBJ2-4; possibly TRBD2 for D (5 bases). The J call could be wrong; TRBJ2-7 is a better fit for the DNA end. CDR1 SEHNR and CDR2 FQNEAQ come from the germline V gene (reference sequence). This CDR3 is 12 amino acids long. As DNA, the CDR3 is TGTGCCAGCAGCTGGGGTAGCGACGAGCAGTACTTC. It translates to CASSWGSDEQYF.

This clonotype has more than one count but fewer than ten. This chain's CDR3 is CASSLDGGSNQPQHF. The DNA of the CDR3 is TGCGCCAGCAGCCTGGACGGCGGTAGCAATCAGCCCCAGCATTTT. The chain employs TRBV5-1 and TRBJ1-5, with D hard to call. This CDR3 contains 15 residues. The V gene lost 4 bases and the J gene lost 0 bases, with 11 bases spanning the gap. Germline V gene sequence: CDR1 SGHRS, CDR2 YFSETQ.

In its sample, this clonotype was seen a few times. The J gene is TRBJ2-5, the V gene TRBV7-2; D call uncertain. The CDR3 sequence is 16 residues long. Trimming shortened V by 0 bases and J by 1 base, and 12 bases separated the two germline ends. Looked up from germline, CDR1 is SGHTA and CDR2 is FQGNSA. The CDR3 DNA sequence: TGTGCCAGCAGCTTAGCCGACCCCATCCGCCAAGAGACCCAGTACTTC. This gives the protein CASSLADPIRQETQYF.